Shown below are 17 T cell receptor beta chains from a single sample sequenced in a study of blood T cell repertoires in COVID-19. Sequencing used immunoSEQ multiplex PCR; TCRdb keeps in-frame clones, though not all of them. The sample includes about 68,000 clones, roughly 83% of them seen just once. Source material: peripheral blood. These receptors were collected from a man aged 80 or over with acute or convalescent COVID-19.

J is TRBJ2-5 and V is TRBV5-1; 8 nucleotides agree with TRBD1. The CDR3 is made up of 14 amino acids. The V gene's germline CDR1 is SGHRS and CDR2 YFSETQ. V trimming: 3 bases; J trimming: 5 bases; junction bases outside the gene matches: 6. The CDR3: CASSSTGDGETQYF. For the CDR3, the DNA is TGCGCCAGCAGCTCGACAGGGGACGGGGAGACCCAGTACTTC.

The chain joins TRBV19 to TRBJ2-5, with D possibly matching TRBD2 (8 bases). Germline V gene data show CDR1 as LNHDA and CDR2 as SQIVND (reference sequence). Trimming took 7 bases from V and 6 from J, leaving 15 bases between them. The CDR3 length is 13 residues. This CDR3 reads CASNLGRGQTQYF. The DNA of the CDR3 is TGTGCCAGTAACCTCGGGAGGGGGCAGACCCAGTACTTC.

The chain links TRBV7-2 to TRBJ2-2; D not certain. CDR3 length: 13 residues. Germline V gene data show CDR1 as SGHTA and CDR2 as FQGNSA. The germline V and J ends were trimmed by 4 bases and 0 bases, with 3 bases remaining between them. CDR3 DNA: TGTGCCAGCAGCTCTACGAACACCGGGGAGCTGTTTTTT. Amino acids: CASSSTNTGELFF.

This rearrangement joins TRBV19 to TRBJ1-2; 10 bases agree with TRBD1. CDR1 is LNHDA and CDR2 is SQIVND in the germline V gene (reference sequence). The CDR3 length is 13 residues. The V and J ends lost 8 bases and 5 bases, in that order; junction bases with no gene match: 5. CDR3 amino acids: CASGDRGRYGYTF. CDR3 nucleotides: TGTGCCAGTGGGGACAGGGGAAGGTATGGCTACACCTTC. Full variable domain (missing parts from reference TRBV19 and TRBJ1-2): DGGITQSPKYLFRKEGQNVTLSCEQNLNHDAMYWYRQDPGQGLRLIYYSQIVNDFQKGDIAEGYSVSREKKESFPLTVTSAQKNPTAFYLCASGDRGRYGYTFGSGTRLTVV.

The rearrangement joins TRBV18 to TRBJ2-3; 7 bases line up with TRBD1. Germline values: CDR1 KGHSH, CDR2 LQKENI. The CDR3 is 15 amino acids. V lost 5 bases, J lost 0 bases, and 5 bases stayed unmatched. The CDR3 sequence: CASSSRTGSTDTQYF. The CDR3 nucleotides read TGTGCCAGCTCATCACGGACAGGCAGCACAGATACGCAGTATTTT. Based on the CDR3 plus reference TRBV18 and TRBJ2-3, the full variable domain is NAGVMQNPRHLVRRRGQEARLRCSPMKGHSHVYWYRQLPEEGLKFMVYLQKENIIDESGMPKERFSAEFPKEGPSILRIQQVVRGDSAAYFCASSSRTGSTDTQYFGPGTRLTVL.

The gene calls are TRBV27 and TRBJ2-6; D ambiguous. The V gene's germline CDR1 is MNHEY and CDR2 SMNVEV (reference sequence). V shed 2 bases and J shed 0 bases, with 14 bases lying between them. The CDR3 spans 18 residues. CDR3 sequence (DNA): TGTGCCAGCAGTTTACGTACGTACGCAGGCTCTGGGGCCAACGTCCTGACTTTC. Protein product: CASSLRTYAGSGANVLTF.

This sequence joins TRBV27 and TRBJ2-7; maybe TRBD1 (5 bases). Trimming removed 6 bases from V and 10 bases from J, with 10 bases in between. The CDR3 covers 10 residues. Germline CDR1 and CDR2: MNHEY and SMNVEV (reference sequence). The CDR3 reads CASRLDRQYF. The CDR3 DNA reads TGTGCCAGCAGGCTAGACAGACAGTACTTC.

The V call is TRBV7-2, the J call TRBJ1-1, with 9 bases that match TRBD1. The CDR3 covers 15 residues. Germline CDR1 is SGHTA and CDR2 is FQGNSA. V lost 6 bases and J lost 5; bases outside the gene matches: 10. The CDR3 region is CASRLTGGARTEAFF. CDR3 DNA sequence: TGTGCCAGCAGACTCACAGGGGGCGCGAGGACTGAAGCTTTCTTT.

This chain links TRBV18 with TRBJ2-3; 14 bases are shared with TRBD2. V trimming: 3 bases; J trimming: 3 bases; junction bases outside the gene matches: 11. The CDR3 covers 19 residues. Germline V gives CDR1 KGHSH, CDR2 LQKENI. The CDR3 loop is CASSPGLAGGLFFTDTQYF. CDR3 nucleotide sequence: TGTGCCAGCTCACCTGGACTAGCGGGGGGCCTTTTTTTTACAGATACGCAGTATTTT. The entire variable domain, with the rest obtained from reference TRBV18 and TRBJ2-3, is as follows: NAGVMQNPRHLVRRRGQEARLRCSPMKGHSHVYWYRQLPEEGLKFMVYLQKENIIDESGMPKERFSAEFPKEGPSILRIQQVVRGDSAAYFCASSPGLAGGLFFTDTQYFGPGTRLTVL.

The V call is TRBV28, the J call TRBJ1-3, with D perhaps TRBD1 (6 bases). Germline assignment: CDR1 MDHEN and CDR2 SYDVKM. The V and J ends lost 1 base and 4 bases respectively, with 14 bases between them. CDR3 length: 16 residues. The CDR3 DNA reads TGTGCCAGCAGTTTATACGAGACAGGCTCAGGAAACACCATATATTTT. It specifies CASSLYETGSGNTIYF.

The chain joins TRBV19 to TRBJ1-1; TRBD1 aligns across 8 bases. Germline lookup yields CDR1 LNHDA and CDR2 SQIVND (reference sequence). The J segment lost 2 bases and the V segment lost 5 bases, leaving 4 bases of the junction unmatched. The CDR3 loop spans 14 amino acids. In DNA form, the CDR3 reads TGTGCCAGTAGTTCAGGGGGCCCAAACACTGAAGCTTTCTTT. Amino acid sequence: CASSSGGPNTEAFF.

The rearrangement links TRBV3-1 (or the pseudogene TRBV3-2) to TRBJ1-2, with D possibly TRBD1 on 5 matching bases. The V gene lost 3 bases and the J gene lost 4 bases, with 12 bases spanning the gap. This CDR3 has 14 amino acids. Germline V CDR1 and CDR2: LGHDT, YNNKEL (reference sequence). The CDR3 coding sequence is TGTGCCAGCAGCCAGCCGACAGCATTCTATGGCTACACCTTC. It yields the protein CASSQPTAFYGYTF.

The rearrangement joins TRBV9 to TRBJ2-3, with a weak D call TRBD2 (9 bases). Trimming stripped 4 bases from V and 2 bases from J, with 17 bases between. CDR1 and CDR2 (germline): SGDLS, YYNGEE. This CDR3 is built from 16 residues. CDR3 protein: CASSQGASGATDTQYF. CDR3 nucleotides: TGTGCCAGCAGCCAGGGGGCTAGCGGGGCCACAGATACGCAGTATTTT.

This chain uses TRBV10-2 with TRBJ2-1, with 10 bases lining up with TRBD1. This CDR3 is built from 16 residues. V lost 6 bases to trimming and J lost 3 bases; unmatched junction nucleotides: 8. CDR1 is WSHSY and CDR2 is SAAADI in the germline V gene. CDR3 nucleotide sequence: TGCGCCAGCAGGGATCCCGGGACAGGGGACTACAATGAGCAGTTCTTC. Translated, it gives CASRDPGTGDYNEQFF.

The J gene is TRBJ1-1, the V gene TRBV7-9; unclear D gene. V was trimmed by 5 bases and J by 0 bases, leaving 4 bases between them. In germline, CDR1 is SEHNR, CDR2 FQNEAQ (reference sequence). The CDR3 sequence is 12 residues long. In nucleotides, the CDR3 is TGTGCCAGCAGCCCAGTGAACACTGAAGCTTTCTTT. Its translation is CASSPVNTEAFF.

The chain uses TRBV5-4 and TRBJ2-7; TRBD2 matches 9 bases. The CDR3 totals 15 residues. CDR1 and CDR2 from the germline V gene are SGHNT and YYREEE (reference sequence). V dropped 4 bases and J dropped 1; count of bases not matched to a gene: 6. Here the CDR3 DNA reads TGTGCCAGCAGCCCGTCTAGCGGGACATCCTACGAGCAGTACTTC. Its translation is CASSPSSGTSYEQYF.

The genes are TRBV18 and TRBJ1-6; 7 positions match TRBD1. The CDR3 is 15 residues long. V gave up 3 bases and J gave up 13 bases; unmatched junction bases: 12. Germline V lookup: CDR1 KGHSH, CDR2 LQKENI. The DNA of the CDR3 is TGTGCCAGCTCACCCGGTGAGGGGGCCCATCATCCCCTCCACTTT. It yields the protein CASSPGEGAHHPLHF. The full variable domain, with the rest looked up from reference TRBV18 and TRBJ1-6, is NAGVMQNPRHLVRRRGQEARLRCSPMKGHSHVYWYRQLPEEGLKFMVYLQKENIIDESGMPKERFSAEFPKEGPSILRIQQVVRGDSAAYFCASSPGEGAHHPLHFGNGTRLTVT.